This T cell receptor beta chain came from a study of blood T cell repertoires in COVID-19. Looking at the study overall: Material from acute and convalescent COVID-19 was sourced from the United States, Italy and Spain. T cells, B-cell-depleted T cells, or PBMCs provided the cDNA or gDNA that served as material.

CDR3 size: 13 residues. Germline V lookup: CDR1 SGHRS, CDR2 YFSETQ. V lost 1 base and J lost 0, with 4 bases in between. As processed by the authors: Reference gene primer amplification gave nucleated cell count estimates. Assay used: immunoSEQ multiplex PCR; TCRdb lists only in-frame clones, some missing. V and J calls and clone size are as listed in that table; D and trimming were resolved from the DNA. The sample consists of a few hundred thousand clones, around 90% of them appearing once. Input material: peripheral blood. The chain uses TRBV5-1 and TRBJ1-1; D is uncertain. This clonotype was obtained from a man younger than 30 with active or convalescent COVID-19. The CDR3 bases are TGCGCCAGCAGCTTGCTTATGAACACTGAAGCTTTCTTT. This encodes CASSLLMNTEAFF.